This T cell receptor (beta chain) emerged from a study of STAT5B mutations in CD4+ large granular lymphocyte leukemia. This clone came up a few times. Data came from immunoSEQ multiplex PCR; TCRdb stores just in-frame clones and leaves some out. The data hold over 30,000 clones, with about four fifths observed a single time. V was trimmed by 1 base and J by 8 bases, leaving 15 bases between them. The CDR3 runs to 15 residues. CDR1 and CDR2 (germline): SGDLS, YYNGEE. The receptor was isolated from a human donor in good health. Sequencing was done on a sample of CD4+ T cells from blood buffy coats. The rearrangement links TRBV9 to TRBJ1-4, with a tentative D call TRBD1 (5 bases). In DNA, the CDR3 is TGTGCCAGCAGCGTAAGTCCCGCCGGGGGGGAAAAACTGTTTTTT. Its protein is CASSVSPAGGEKLFF.